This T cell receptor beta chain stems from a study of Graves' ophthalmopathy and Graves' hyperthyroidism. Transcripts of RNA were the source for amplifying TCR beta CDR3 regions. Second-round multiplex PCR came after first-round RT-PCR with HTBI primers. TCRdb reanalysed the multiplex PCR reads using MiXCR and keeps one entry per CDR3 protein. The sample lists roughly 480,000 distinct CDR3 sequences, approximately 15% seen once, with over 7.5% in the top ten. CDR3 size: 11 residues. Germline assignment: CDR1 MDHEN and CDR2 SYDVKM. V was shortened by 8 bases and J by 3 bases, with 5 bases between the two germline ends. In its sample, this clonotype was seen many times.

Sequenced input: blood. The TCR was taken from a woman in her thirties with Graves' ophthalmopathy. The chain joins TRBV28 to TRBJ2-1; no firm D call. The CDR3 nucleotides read TGTGCCAGCGAGAACTACAATGAGCAGTTCTTC. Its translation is CASENYNEQFF.